The T cell receptor beta chain described here comes from a study of blood T cell repertoires in COVID-19. Study information: The United States, Italy and Spain were the sources of the acute and convalescent COVID-19 samples. T cells, B-cell-depleted T cells, or PBMCs provided the cDNA or gDNA that served as material.

Sequenced by immunoSEQ multiplex PCR; TCRdb stores in-frame clones only, minus some. The sample shows 150,000 to 200,000 clones, approximately 86% of them seen only once. CDR3 length: 14 residues. Per germline, CDR1 LGHNA and CDR2 YNFKEQ. The V and J ends lost 3 bases and 5 bases respectively, with 13 bases between them. The rearrangement uses TRBV4-2 and TRBJ2-5, with a weak D call TRBD1 (6 bases). Sequencing was carried out using peripheral blood. The sequence was obtained from a man aged 55 to 70 with acute or convalescent COVID-19. In nucleotides, the CDR3 is TGTGCCAGCAGCCATAGCAGGGGCGTGGAGACCCAGTACTTC. Translation: CASSHSRGVETQYF.